A selection of T cell receptor beta chains follows, all from one sample in a study of T cell responses to AZD1222 COVID-19 vaccine. The method was immunoSEQ multiplex PCR; TCRdb's version includes in-frame clones alone and lacks a portion of them. The sample holds roughly 140,000 clones, approximately 89% seen once. The sample in question was peripheral blood, obtained on day 0 of AZD1222 vaccination. The receptor set was obtained from an adult in good health. Both conserved end residues are part of each CDR3. D genes are given only for firm matches. Size is stated for part of the rows, as once, few or many counts, or as a class when the clone is expanded.

cdr3_aa | cdr3_nt | j_call | v_call | d_call | clone_size
CASSLGSTRETQYF | TGTGCCAGCAGCTTGGGGTCAACGCGGGAGACCCAGTACTTC | TRBJ2-5 | TRBV5-4 | NA | NA
CASRPEQWYGYTF | TGTGCCAGTAGGCCAGAGCAATGGTATGGCTACACCTTC | TRBJ1-2 | TRBV19 | NA | once
CASSIRLPGRVGTDTQYF | TGTGCCAGCAGTATACGCCTGCCAGGGAGGGTGGGCACAGATACGCAGTATTTT | TRBJ2-3 | TRBV28 | TRBD2 | few
CASSAGTVDSYEQYF | TGTGCCAGCAGCGCCGGGACGGTCGATTCCTACGAGCAGTACTTC | TRBJ2-7 | TRBV9 | NA | NA
CASSLRDRVHEQYF | TGTGCCAGTAGTCTCCGGGACAGGGTTCACGAGCAGTACTTC | TRBJ2-7 | TRBV19 | TRBD1 | once
CASRPPGLAGNTGELFF | TGTGCCAGTAGACCTCCGGGACTAGCGGGAAACACCGGGGAGCTGTTTTTT | TRBJ2-2 | TRBV19 | TRBD2 | NA
CATKEGGTEAFF | TGTGCCACCAAGGAGGGTGGCACTGAAGCTTTCTTT | TRBJ1-1 | TRBV15 | NA | NA
CASSYRLGQGDTEAFF | TGTGCCAGCAGTTACCGGTTAGGGCAGGGCGACACTGAAGCTTTCTTT | TRBJ1-1 | TRBV6-2/TRBV6-3 | NA | NA
CSVALAGGSYEQYF | TGCAGCGTTGCACTAGCGGGAGGATCCTACGAGCAGTACTTC | TRBJ2-7 | TRBV29-1 | TRBD2 | NA
CASSSPGPNTGELFF | TGTGCCAGCAGCTCTCCCGGACCCAACACCGGGGAGCTGTTTTTT | TRBJ2-2 | TRBV7-3 | NA | once
CATLYAGDNEQYF | TGTGCCACCCTCTATGCAGGGGACAACGAGCAGTACTTC | TRBJ2-7 | TRBV28 | NA | NA
CASNRGGGADTQYF | TGTGCCAGTAACCGGGGTGGAGGCGCAGATACGCAGTATTTT | TRBJ2-3 | TRBV19 | NA | NA
CASSLRLLTSTDTQYF | TGTGCCAGCAGTTTACGACTCCTCACTAGCACAGATACGCAGTATTTT | TRBJ2-3 | TRBV28 | NA | NA
CASSPYGRVNTGELFF | TGTGCCAGTAGTCCCTATGGCAGGGTGAACACCGGGGAGCTGTTTTTT | TRBJ2-2 | TRBV19 | NA | NA
CASSRWEGTEAFF | TGTGCCAGCAGTCGTTGGGAAGGCACTGAAGCTTTCTTT | TRBJ1-1 | TRBV28 | NA | NA
CAISEGSPEAFF | TGTGCCATCAGTGAGGGGTCCCCTGAAGCTTTCTTT | TRBJ1-1 | TRBV10-3 | NA | NA
CASSFDGFEAFF | TGTGCCAGCAGCTTCGACGGGTTTGAAGCTTTCTTT | TRBJ1-1 | TRBV7-9 | NA | NA
CASTQGGSGRGSYEQYF | TGTGCCAGCACCCAAGGGGGTAGCGGGAGGGGGAGCTACGAGCAGTACTTC | TRBJ2-7 | TRBV28 | TRBD2 | NA
CASSRSPTHGASSYNSPLHF | TGTGCCAGCAGTCGAAGCCCAACCCACGGGGCCAGCTCCTATAATTCACCCCTCCACTTT | TRBJ1-6 | TRBV6-6 | NA | NA
CASSLARGVEQYF | TGTGCCAGCAGCTTAGCGCGTGGGGTAGAGCAGTACTTC | TRBJ2-7 | TRBV7-9 | NA | NA
CASGGVSDTEAFF | TGTGCCAGCGGGGGGGTGTCGGACACTGAAGCTTTCTTT | TRBJ1-1 | TRBV12-3/TRBV12-4 | NA | NA
CASSFQSYEQYF | TGTGCCAGCAGCTTTCAGAGCTACGAGCAGTACTTC | TRBJ2-7 | TRBV7-9 | NA | NA
CASSQKLLAGVTGELFF | TGCGCCAGCAGCCAAAAACTCCTAGCGGGAGTCACCGGGGAGCTGTTTTTT | TRBJ2-2 | TRBV4-3 | TRBD2 | NA
CASSQDRANYEQYF | TGTGCCAGCAGCCAAGATCGGGCCAACTACGAGCAGTACTTC | TRBJ2-7 | TRBV4-2 | NA | NA
CASSLYPTYNEQFF | TGTGCCAGCAGCTTATATCCTACCTACAATGAGCAGTTCTTC | TRBJ2-1 | TRBV7-8 | NA | NA
CASSAGTGVYEEQYF | TGTGCCAGCAGCGCGGGTACAGGGGTCTACGAGGAGCAGTACTTC | TRBJ2-7 | TRBV9 | TRBD1 | few
CASSNGNQGYGYGYTF | TGTGCCAGCAGCAATGGTAATCAGGGTTATGGCTATGGCTACACCTTC | TRBJ1-2 | TRBV6-2/TRBV6-3 | NA | NA
CASSFGTNQPQHF | TGTGCCAGCAGCTTTGGGACTAATCAGCCCCAGCATTTT | TRBJ1-5 | TRBV7-9 | NA | NA
CASSPRGGDMNGYTF | TGTGCCAGCAGCCCCAGAGGGGGGGATATGAATGGCTACACCTTC | TRBJ1-2 | TRBV3-1/TRBV3-2 | NA | NA
CASSLWRGSIPLHVLTF | TGTGCCAGCAGTTTATGGAGGGGGAGTATCCCTCTACACGTCCTGACTTTC | TRBJ2-6 | TRBV28 | NA | NA
CASSFRQGGTEAFF | TGTGCCAGTAGTTTTAGACAGGGAGGCACTGAAGCTTTCTTT | TRBJ1-1 | TRBV19 | TRBD1 | NA
CAIQFLTANTEAFF | TGTGCCATCCAGTTCTTAACAGCTAACACTGAAGCTTTCTTT | TRBJ1-1 | TRBV28 | NA | NA
CASSTPRGTAFF | TGTGCCAGCAGCACCCCCCGCGGAACAGCTTTCTTT | TRBJ1-1 | TRBV5-4 | NA | NA
CASSYPFSRLEQFF | TGTGCCAGCAGTTACCCGTTCTCGCGGTTAGAGCAGTTCTTC | TRBJ2-1 | TRBV6-2/TRBV6-3 | NA | NA
CASSPGPVGNTGELFF | TGTGCCAGCAGCCCGGGCCCTGTGGGAAACACCGGGGAGCTGTTTTTT | TRBJ2-2 | TRBV7-6 | NA | NA
CASSPDSGETQYF | TGCGCCAGCAGCCCAGACAGTGGGGAGACCCAGTACTTC | TRBJ2-5 | TRBV4-1 | NA | once
CASSPGQDHYEQYF | TGTGCCAGCTCACCGGGACAGGACCACTACGAGCAGTACTTC | TRBJ2-7 | TRBV18 | TRBD1 | NA
CATSDPQPGQETQYF | TGTGCCACCAGTGACCCTCAGCCGGGCCAAGAGACCCAGTACTTC | TRBJ2-5 | TRBV24-1 | NA | NA
CASSPGLAGVGQETQYF | TGTGCCAGCTCACCCGGACTAGCGGGAGTCGGGCAAGAGACCCAGTACTTC | TRBJ2-5 | TRBV18 | TRBD2 | NA
CASSLGYRGEGGKLFF | TGTGCCAGCAGCTTAGGATATCGGGGCGAGGGAGGAAAACTGTTTTTT | TRBJ1-4 | TRBV7-9 | NA | NA
CASSWAAGGRETQYF | TGTGCCAGCAGTTGGGCGGCCGGCGGGAGGGAGACCCAGTACTTC | TRBJ2-5 | TRBV27 | TRBD2 | NA
CASSLPPGVGQYF | TGTGCCAGCAGCTTACCGCCCGGGGTAGGGCAGTATTTT | TRBJ2-3 | TRBV7-2 | NA | NA
CASSQGTEAFF | TGTGCCAGCAGCCAAGGCACTGAAGCTTTCTTT | TRBJ1-1 | TRBV6-5 | NA | NA
CASSLGLAEAFF | TGTGCCAGCAGCCTGGGGTTGGCTGAAGCTTTCTTT | TRBJ1-1 | TRBV5-6 | NA | NA
CASSPPLGYSNQPQHF | TGTGCCAGCAGCCCCCCACTAGGATATAGCAATCAGCCCCAGCATTTT | TRBJ1-5 | TRBV28 | NA | NA
CASSATDGSNEKLFF | TGTGCTAGCAGCGCGACGGACGGGTCTAATGAAAAACTGTTTTTT | TRBJ1-4 | TRBV7-7 | NA | NA
CASRRGGGGTEAFF | TGTGCCAGCAGGAGGGGCGGGGGAGGGACTGAAGCTTTCTTT | TRBJ1-1 | TRBV27 | NA | once
CASSPLRTYTDTQYF | TGTGCCAGCAGCCCCCTACGAACTTACACAGATACGCAGTATTTT | TRBJ2-3 | TRBV6-2/TRBV6-3 | NA | NA
CASSQDTGNTEAFF | TGCGCCAGCAGCCAAGATACGGGAAACACTGAAGCTTTCTTT | TRBJ1-1 | TRBV4-3 | NA | NA
CASSPTSLTGFSNQPQHF | TGTGCCAGCAGCCCAACCTCTCTTACAGGGTTTAGCAATCAGCCCCAGCATTTT | TRBJ1-5 | TRBV27 | NA | NA
CASSPRESNTEAFF | TGTGCCAGCAGCCCAAGGGAGTCGAACACTGAAGCTTTCTTT | TRBJ1-1 | TRBV9 | NA | NA
CASSDRDRVYEQYF | TGTGCCAGCTCAGACCGGGACAGGGTCTACGAGCAGTACTTC | TRBJ2-7 | TRBV18 | TRBD1 | NA
CASSIGTGAYEQYF | TGTGCCAGCAGCATCGGGACAGGGGCCTACGAGCAGTACTTC | TRBJ2-7 | TRBV7-2 | TRBD1 | NA